This is a list of T cell receptor beta chains from one sample in a study of cytomegalovirus exposure and HLA in healthy donors. Some clones are missing from TCRdb's copy, which holds only in-frame ones; the method was immunoSEQ multiplex PCR. The table includes some 130,000 clones, about four fifths detected once. The source material was PBMCs. These receptors were obtained from a human donor in good health. Each CDR3 is given with its conserved first and last residue. Fields, in order: CDR3 DNA, CDR3 protein, V gene, J gene, clone size, D gene. A D gene is named only where the DNA matches it firmly. Some rows have no size entry. The others give once, few or many, or a class for an expanded clone.

CDR3nt: TGCGCCAGCAGTTGGGGCGTGGACACCGGGGAGCTGTTTTTT
CDR3aa: CASSWGVDTGELFF
v_gene: TRBV4-1
j_gene: TRBJ2-2
abundance: NA
d_gene: NA

CDR3nt: TGTGCCAGCAGCCAAGATCTGGGGCAGAGTGAAGCTTTCTTT
CDR3aa: CASSQDLGQSEAFF
v_gene: TRBV4-2
j_gene: TRBJ1-1
abundance: few
d_gene: NA

CDR3nt: TGTGCCAGCAGTGGTGAGCGGAGGGGTCAGCCCCAGCATTTT
CDR3aa: CASSGERRGQPQHF
v_gene: TRBV2
j_gene: TRBJ1-5
abundance: once
d_gene: NA

CDR3nt: TGTGCCAGCAGTGTCGGCCCGGGAAATTGGCCCCAGCATTTT
CDR3aa: CASSVGPGNWPQHF
v_gene: TRBV27
j_gene: TRBJ1-5
abundance: NA
d_gene: NA

CDR3nt: TGTGCCAGCAGTTACTCAGGGGGCCCCTACGAGCAGTACTTC
CDR3aa: CASSYSGGPYEQYF
v_gene: TRBV6-5
j_gene: TRBJ2-7
abundance: few
d_gene: TRBD1

CDR3nt: TGTGCCAGTCAGGGACTAGCGGGGGGGCTCGGGGCCAACGTCCTGACTTTC
CDR3aa: CASQGLAGGLGANVLTF
v_gene: TRBV19
j_gene: TRBJ2-6
abundance: few
d_gene: TRBD2

CDR3nt: TGCGCCAGCAGTGCCGGACAGGGGGCTGAAGCTTTCTTT
CDR3aa: CASSAGQGAEAFF
v_gene: TRBV10-1
j_gene: TRBJ1-1
abundance: NA
d_gene: TRBD1

CDR3nt: TGTGCCAGCAGTTTAAACAGGGCTCAGCAGTTCTTC
CDR3aa: CASSLNRAQQFF
v_gene: TRBV27
j_gene: TRBJ2-1
abundance: NA
d_gene: NA

CDR3nt: TGTGCCAGCTCACTGGGGACAGCCGGAAACACCATATATTTT
CDR3aa: CASSLGTAGNTIYF
v_gene: TRBV18
j_gene: TRBJ1-3
abundance: NA
d_gene: TRBD1

CDR3nt: TGTGCCAGCAGCTCGACTAGCGGGGGGCGGGGAGAGACCCAGTACTTC
CDR3aa: CASSSTSGGRGETQYF
v_gene: TRBV7-2
j_gene: TRBJ2-5
abundance: NA
d_gene: TRBD2

CDR3nt: TGTGCCACCTCACTAGCGGGGGGTTACAATGAGCAGTTCTTC
CDR3aa: CATSLAGGYNEQFF
v_gene: TRBV27
j_gene: TRBJ2-1
abundance: NA
d_gene: TRBD2

CDR3nt: TGCAGCGTTGTGGTCAGGACAGGGCCTTTTGGTATCTCCCAAGAGACCCAGTACTTC
CDR3aa: CSVVVRTGPFGISQETQYF
v_gene: TRBV29-1
j_gene: TRBJ2-5
abundance: NA
d_gene: TRBD1

CDR3nt: TGTGCCAGCAGCCGGACAGGCGGCCGGCAGCCCCAGCATTTT
CDR3aa: CASSRTGGRQPQHF
v_gene: TRBV27
j_gene: TRBJ1-5
abundance: NA
d_gene: TRBD1

CDR3nt: TGTGCCAGCAGCGTAGATTTGGGGTCAGGGGTGAACACTGAAGCTTTCTTT
CDR3aa: CASSVDLGSGVNTEAFF
v_gene: TRBV9
j_gene: TRBJ1-1
abundance: once
d_gene: NA

CDR3nt: TGTGCCAGCAGCCAAGATGCGGGGACAGGGACGACCGACGAGCAGTACTTC
CDR3aa: CASSQDAGTGTTDEQYF
v_gene: TRBV4-2
j_gene: TRBJ2-7
abundance: NA
d_gene: TRBD1

CDR3nt: TGTGCCAGCAGAAAGACTACTCCCGGGACAGGGGGCAATCAGCCCCAGCATTTT
CDR3aa: CASRKTTPGTGGNQPQHF
v_gene: TRBV19
j_gene: TRBJ1-5
abundance: NA
d_gene: TRBD1